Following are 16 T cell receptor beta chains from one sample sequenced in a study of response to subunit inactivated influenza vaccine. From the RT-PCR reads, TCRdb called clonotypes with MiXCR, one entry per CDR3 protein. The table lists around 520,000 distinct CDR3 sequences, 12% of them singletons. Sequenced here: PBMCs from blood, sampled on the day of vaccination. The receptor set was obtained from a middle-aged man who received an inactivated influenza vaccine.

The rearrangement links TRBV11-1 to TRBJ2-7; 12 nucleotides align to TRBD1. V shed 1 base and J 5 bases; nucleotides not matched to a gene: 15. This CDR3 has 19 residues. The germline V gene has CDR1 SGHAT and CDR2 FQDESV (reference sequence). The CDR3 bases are TGTGCCAGCAGCTTAGGCCCTAACCGGGACAGGGGGCCCATTAACGAGCAGTACTTC. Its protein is CASSLGPNRDRGPINEQYF.

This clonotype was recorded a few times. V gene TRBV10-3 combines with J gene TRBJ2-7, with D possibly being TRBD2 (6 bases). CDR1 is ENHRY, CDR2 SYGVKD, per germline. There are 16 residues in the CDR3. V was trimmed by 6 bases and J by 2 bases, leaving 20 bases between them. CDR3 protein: CAISGRVAQPTYEQYF. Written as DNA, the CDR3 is TGTGCCATCAGCGGGAGAGTGGCTCAACCAACCTACGAGCAGTACTTC.

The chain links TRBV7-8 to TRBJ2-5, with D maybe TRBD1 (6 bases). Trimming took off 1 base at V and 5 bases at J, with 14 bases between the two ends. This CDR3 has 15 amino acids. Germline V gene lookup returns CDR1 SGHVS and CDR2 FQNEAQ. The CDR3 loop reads CASSLGVLQGETQYF. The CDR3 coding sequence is TGTGCCAGCAGCTTAGGGGTACTTCAGGGGGAGACCCAGTACTTC.

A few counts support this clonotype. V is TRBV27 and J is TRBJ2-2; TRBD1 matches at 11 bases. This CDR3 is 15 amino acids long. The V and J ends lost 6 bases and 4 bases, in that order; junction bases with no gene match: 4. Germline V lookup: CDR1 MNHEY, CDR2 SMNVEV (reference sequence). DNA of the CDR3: TGTGCCAGCAGGTGGACAGGGGGCCCCACCGGGGAGCTGTTTTTT. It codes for CASRWTGGPTGELFF.

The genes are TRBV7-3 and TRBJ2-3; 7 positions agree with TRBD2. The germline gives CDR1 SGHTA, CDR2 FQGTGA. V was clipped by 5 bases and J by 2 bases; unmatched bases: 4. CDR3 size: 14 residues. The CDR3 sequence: CASSRAGATDTQYF. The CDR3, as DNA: TGTGCCAGCAGCCGGGCGGGAGCCACAGATACGCAGTATTTT.

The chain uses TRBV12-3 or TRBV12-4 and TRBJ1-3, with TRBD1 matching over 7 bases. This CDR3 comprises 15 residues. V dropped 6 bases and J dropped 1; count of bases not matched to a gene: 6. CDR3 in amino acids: CASSTRGQSGNTIYF. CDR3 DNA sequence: TGTGCCAGCAGCACCCGGGGACAGTCTGGAAACACCATATATTTT.

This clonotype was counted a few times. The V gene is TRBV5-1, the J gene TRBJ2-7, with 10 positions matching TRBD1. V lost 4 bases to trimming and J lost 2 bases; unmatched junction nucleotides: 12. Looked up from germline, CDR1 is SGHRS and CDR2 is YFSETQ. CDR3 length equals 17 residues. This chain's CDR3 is CASSRGQGTGQAYEQYF. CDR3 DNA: TGCGCCAGCAGCCGGGGACAGGGGACGGGCCAAGCCTACGAGCAGTACTTC.

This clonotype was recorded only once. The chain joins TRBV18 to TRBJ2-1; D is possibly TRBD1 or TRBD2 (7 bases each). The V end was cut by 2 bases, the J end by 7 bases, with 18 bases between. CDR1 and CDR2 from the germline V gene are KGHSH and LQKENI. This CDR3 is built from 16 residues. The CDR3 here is CASSPVQGTTGNEQFF. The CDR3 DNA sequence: TGTGCCAGCTCACCAGTACAGGGGACTACCGGGAATGAGCAGTTCTTC.

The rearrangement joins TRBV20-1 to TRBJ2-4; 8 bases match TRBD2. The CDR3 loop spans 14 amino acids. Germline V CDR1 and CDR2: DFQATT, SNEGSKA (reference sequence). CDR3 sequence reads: CSVKRELGKNIQYF. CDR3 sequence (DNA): TGCAGCGTCAAGCGGGAGTTGGGCAAAAACATTCAGTACTTC.

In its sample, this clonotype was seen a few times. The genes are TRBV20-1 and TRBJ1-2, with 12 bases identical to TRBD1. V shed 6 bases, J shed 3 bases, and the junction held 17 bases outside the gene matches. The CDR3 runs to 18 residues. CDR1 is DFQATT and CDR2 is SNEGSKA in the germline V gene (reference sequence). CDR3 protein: CSAYRDRGRKGLDYGYTF. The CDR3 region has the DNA TGCAGTGCCTACCGGGACAGGGGGCGGAAGGGCTTAGACTATGGCTACACCTTC.

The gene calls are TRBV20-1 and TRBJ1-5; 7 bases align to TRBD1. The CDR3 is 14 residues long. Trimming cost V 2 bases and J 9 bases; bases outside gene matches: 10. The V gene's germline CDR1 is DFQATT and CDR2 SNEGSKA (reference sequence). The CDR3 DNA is TGCAGTGCTAGAACAGGGACAGTGTCCGGGCCCCAGCATTTT. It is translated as CSARTGTVSGPQHF.

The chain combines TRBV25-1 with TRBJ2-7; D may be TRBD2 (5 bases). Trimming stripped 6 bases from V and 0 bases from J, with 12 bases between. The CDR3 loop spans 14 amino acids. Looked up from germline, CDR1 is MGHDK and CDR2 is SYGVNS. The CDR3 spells CASRTGFPSYEQYF. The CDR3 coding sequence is TGTGCCAGCAGAACGGGGTTCCCCTCCTACGAGCAGTACTTC.

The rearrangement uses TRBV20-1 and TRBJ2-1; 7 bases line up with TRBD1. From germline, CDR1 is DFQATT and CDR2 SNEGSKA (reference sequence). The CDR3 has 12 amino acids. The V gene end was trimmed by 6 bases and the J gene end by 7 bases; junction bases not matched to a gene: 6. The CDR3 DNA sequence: TGCAGTGCCGTGACAGGGACGAATGAGCAGTTCTTC. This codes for CSAVTGTNEQFF.

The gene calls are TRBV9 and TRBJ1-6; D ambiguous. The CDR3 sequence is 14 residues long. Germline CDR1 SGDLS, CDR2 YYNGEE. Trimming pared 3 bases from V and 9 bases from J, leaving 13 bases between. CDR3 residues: CASSAANFLSPLHF. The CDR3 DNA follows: TGTGCCAGCAGCGCCGCTAATTTCCTTTCACCCCTCCACTTT.

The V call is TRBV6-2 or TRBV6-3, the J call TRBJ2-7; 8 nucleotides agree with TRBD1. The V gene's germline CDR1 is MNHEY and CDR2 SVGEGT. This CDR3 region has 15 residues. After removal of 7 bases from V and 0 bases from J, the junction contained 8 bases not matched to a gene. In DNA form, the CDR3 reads TGTGCCAGCACCCCTGGGACAGGCCGCTCCTACGAGCAGTACTTC. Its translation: CASTPGTGRSYEQYF.

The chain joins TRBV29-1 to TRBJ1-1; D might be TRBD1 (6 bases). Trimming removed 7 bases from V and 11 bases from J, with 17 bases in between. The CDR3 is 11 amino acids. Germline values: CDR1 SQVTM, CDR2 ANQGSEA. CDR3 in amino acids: CSAGAGDTAFF. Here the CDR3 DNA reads TGCAGCGCTGGGGCAGGGGATACGGCTTTCTTT.